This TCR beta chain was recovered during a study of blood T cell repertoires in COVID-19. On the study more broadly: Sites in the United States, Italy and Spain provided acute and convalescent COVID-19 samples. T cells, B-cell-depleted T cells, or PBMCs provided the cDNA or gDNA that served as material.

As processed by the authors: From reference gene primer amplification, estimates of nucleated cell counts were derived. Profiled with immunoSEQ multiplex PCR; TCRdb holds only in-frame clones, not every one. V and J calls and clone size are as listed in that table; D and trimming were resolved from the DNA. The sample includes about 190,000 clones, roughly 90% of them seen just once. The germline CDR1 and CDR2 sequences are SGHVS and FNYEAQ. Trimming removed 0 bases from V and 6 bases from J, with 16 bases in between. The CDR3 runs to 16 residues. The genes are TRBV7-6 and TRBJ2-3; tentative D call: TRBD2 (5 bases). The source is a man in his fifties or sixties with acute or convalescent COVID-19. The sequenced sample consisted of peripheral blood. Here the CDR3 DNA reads TGTGCCAGCAGCTTAGCGCGGACTCCGGGGTTGGATACGCAGTATTTT. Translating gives CASSLARTPGLDTQYF.